This T cell receptor beta chain was observed in a study of blood T cell repertoires in COVID-19. Study at large: PBMCs, B-cell-depleted T cells, or T cells were the source of the cDNA or gDNA that made up the material.

The assay was immunoSEQ multiplex PCR, and TCRdb's table has in-frame clones only and misses some. The sample has about 230,000 clones; about 90% are singletons. The study assigned cohorts using participant-reported clinical history. V was clipped by 4 bases and J by 9 bases; unmatched bases: 7. CDR1 is SGHDT, CDR2 YYEEEE, per germline. CDR3 size: 14 residues. The receptor was derived from a woman in her 30s with acute COVID-19. The sequenced material came from PBMCs or T cells enriched from blood (not recorded which). The chain joins TRBV5-6 to TRBJ2-2; 9 bases map to TRBD1. In DNA form, the CDR3 reads TGTGCCAGCAGCAAGGGACAGGGAAAGTGGGAGCTGTTTTTT. Residues: CASSKGQGKWELFF.